Each of the 26 T cell receptor beta chains below was sequenced from the same sample in a study of cytomegalovirus exposure and HLA in healthy donors (dated by TCRdb to 2017 to 2019). Library preparation used the immunoSEQ multiplex PCR assay. The multiplex PCR relied on a mix of 60 forward primers for TCR Vbeta segments and 13 reverse primers for TCR Jbeta segments. TCRdb took over this immuneACCESS table, retaining in-frame rearrangements with V and J assigned. Such tables are incomplete; in checked studies, under half of the missing clones stem from an unresolved V gene, and the remainder is unexplained. For this sample the table gives roughly 100,000 clones, of which roughly 15% were detected only once. More than 0.65% of the sample goes to the ten largest clones. Material: PBMCs. These receptors were collected from a female donor in good health and CMV-seronegative.

This clone came up a few times. V is TRBV6-6 and J is TRBJ2-7, with 7 bases identical to TRBD2. The CDR3 has 14 residues. Germline trimming cut 2 bases from V and 4 bases from J; bases unmatched to any gene: 5. Per the germline V gene, CDR1 is MNHNY and CDR2 is SVGAGI (reference sequence). The CDR3 bases are TGTGCCAGCAGTTACAGGCGGGAGAAGTACGAGCAGTACTTC. Amino acids: CASSYRREKYEQYF.

The chain recombines TRBV5-1 with TRBJ2-7, with no clear D. CDR1 SGHRS and CDR2 YFSETQ come from the germline V gene. The CDR3 contains 13 residues. With 4 bases removed from V and 0 bases from J, the gap between germline ends came to 8 bases. For the CDR3, the DNA is TGCGCCAGCAGCAGTCAGGTCTCCTACGAGCAGTACTTC. It translates to CASSSQVSYEQYF.

This chain uses TRBV7-2 with TRBJ2-3; perhaps TRBD2 as D (5 bases). V gave up 4 bases and J gave up 6 bases, with 8 bases separating them. This CDR3 is built from 12 residues. CDR1 SGHTA and CDR2 FQGNSA come from the germline V gene. The CDR3 protein is CASSSLADTQYF. The CDR3 coding sequence is TGTGCCAGCAGCTCCTTAGCGGATACGCAGTATTTT.

This clone appeared a few times. The rearrangement joins TRBV4-3 to TRBJ2-7, with 10 bases that match TRBD1. Looked up from germline, CDR1 is LGHNA and CDR2 is YSLEER. Unmatched junction bases numbered 8, after V lost 3 bases and J lost 3 bases. This CDR3 is built from 16 residues. The CDR3 sequence: CASSHGDRGANYEQYF. For the CDR3, the DNA is TGCGCCAGCAGCCATGGGGACAGGGGAGCCAACTACGAGCAGTACTTC.

This clone has a handful of counts. V gene TRBV6-4 combines with J gene TRBJ2-1, with 9 positions matching TRBD2. The V gene end was trimmed by 3 bases and the J gene end by 8 bases; junction bases not matched to a gene: 5. CDR1 and CDR2 (germline): MRHNA, SNTAGT. This CDR3 has 14 amino acids. The CDR3: CASSERAGGDEQFF. As DNA, the CDR3 is TGTGCCAGCAGTGAGAGGGCGGGAGGGGATGAGCAGTTCTTC.

This clone was detected only a few times. In DNA, the CDR3 is TGTGCCAGCAGTCAAAGGGCTAGCGGGACCGACGGGACCCAGTACTTC. Translated: CASSQRASGTDGTQYF. The rearrangement joins TRBV7-3 to TRBJ2-5; the match to TRBD2 covers 9 bases. CDR1 and CDR2 (germline): SGHTA, FQGTGA. The length of the CDR3 is 16 residues. Trimming removed 6 bases from V and 7 bases from J; junction bases left unmatched: 15.

The CDR3 here is CASSQDGPGIPYEQYF. Written as DNA, the CDR3 is TGTGCCAGCAGCCAAGATGGCCCCGGGATTCCCTACGAGCAGTACTTC. V gene TRBV14 combines with J gene TRBJ2-7; D possibly corresponds to TRBD2 (5 bases). Trimming cost V 0 bases and J 2 bases, with 14 bases left between them. Germline loops: CDR1 SGHDN, CDR2 FVKESK. The CDR3 is 16 amino acids.

V is TRBV6-1 and J is TRBJ1-3; 10 nucleotides match TRBD1. J lost 4 bases, V lost 6 bases, and 6 bases had no gene match. Germline V CDR1 and CDR2: MNHNS, SASEGT. The CDR3 is 15 amino acids. CDR3 amino acids: CASSRQGALGNTIYF. The CDR3 nucleotides read TGTGCCAGCAGCAGACAGGGGGCGCTCGGAAACACCATATATTTT.

This clone showed up just a few times. The chain links TRBV21-1 to TRBJ2-7; the D segment call TRBD1 is taken from the table without a DNA check. TRBV21-1 constitutes a pseudogene. There are 15 residues in the CDR3. The CDR3 protein is CASSSRGRISYEQYF. CDR3 coding DNA: TGTGCCAGCAGCTCCAGGGGGCGGATCTCCTACGAGCAGTACTTC.

The chain uses TRBV6-5 and TRBJ1-1, with D hard to call. The CDR3 extends over 16 amino acids. The V end lost 0 bases, the J end lost 1 base, and 12 bases lay between the germline ends. Germline V gene lookup returns CDR1 MNHEY and CDR2 SVGAGI. The CDR3 here is CASSYSARRRNTEAFF. The CDR3 DNA reads TGTGCCAGCAGTTACTCGGCACGGAGGAGGAACACTGAAGCTTTCTTT.

The chain employs TRBV4-1 and TRBJ1-2; 8 nucleotides agree with TRBD1. V shed 4 bases, J shed 4 bases, and the junction held 11 bases outside the gene matches. Germline V gives CDR1 MGHRA, CDR2 YSYEKL. This CDR3 region has 16 residues. The CDR3 is CASSPRTGQVSYGYTF. CDR3 coding DNA: TGCGCCAGCAGCCCCCGGACAGGGCAAGTTAGCTATGGCTACACCTTC.

V and J are TRBV7-8 and TRBJ1-5; D possibly corresponds to TRBD1 (5 bases). Germline loops: CDR1 SGHVS, CDR2 FQNEAQ. V was trimmed by 4 bases and J by 0 bases, leaving 13 bases between them. CDR3 length equals 16 residues. The CDR3 DNA reads as TGTGCCAGCAGCTCCGAACAGGTTAATAGCAATCAGCCCCAGCATTTT. It encodes CASSSEQVNSNQPQHF.

V usage is TRBV7-2 and J usage is TRBJ1-2; D is undetermined. This CDR3 contains 13 residues. Germline values: CDR1 SGHTA, CDR2 FQGNSA. Trimming removed 0 bases at V and 7 bases at J, with 9 bases between. CDR3: CASSLARESGYTF. Here the CDR3 DNA reads TGTGCCAGCAGCTTAGCTAGGGAGTCTGGCTACACCTTC.

The sample holds a few counts of this clone. The chain has TRBV6-1 and TRBJ2-7; D call uncertain. Germline V gives CDR1 MNHNS, CDR2 SASEGT. V was shortened by 1 base and J by 4 bases, with 11 bases between the two germline ends. This CDR3 is built from 14 residues. CDR3 region: CASSEGPRGYEQYF. The CDR3 coding sequence is TGTGCCAGCAGTGAAGGGCCGAGAGGATACGAGCAGTACTTC.

This clone was seen more than once but under ten times. This sequence joins TRBV21-1 and TRBJ1-3; the tabulated D call, TRBD1, remains unverified against the DNA. TRBV21-1 is a pseudogene. The CDR3 covers 17 residues. Written as DNA, the CDR3 is TGTGCCAGCAGCAACCGAGGAACAGGGCACTCTGGAAACACCATATATTTT. Translated: CASSNRGTGHSGNTIYF.

Only a few counts were recorded for this clone. The chain couples TRBV9 to TRBJ1-4, with D hard to call. Germline CDR1 reads SGDLS; CDR2 reads YYNGEE. The V and J ends lost 0 bases and 4 bases respectively, with 10 bases between them. The CDR3 covers 15 residues. CDR3 sequence: CASSVAITHNEKLFF. CDR3 DNA: TGTGCCAGCAGCGTAGCTATCACTCATAATGAAAAACTGTTTTTT.

This clone was observed a few times. J is TRBJ2-5 and V is TRBV6-1; TRBD1 matches at 10 bases. This CDR3 has 15 residues. With V trimmed by 8 bases and J by 5 bases, 11 bases remained unmatched. Per the germline V gene, CDR1 is MNHNS and CDR2 is SASEGT. The CDR3 region has the DNA TGTGCCAGCGGACGACAGGGGGCGGTATTCGAGACCCAGTACTTC. Amino acids: CASGRQGAVFETQYF.

This clone was seen only a few times. V usage is TRBV6-4 and J usage is TRBJ1-1; D call uncertain. Trimming shortened V by 3 bases and J by 9 bases, and 14 bases separated the two germline ends. Germline assignment: CDR1 MRHNA and CDR2 SNTAGT. The CDR3 is 13 residues long. CDR3 sequence (DNA): TGTGCCAGCAGTGAAGAAGGTGGGAGTAAAGCTTTCTTT. Translated, it gives CASSEEGGSKAFF.

The rearrangement uses TRBV28 and TRBJ1-1, with D perhaps TRBD1 (5 bases). Germline V CDR1 and CDR2: MDHEN, SYDVKM. This CDR3 region has 12 residues. Deletions cut 7 bases from V and 8 bases from J, with 14 bases between. The CDR3 DNA follows: TGTGCCAGCACCTTGGGTAGGGGAGAAGCTTTCTTT. Residues: CASTLGRGEAFF.

V and J are TRBV6-6 and TRBJ2-3; 11 positions match TRBD2. With 5 bases clipped from V and 1 base from J, the junction kept 5 bases outside the gene matches. The CDR3 is made up of 16 amino acids. Germline-derived CDR1 and CDR2 are MNHNY and SVGAGI (reference sequence). The chain's CDR3 is CASSPPTSGGTDTQYF. CDR3 in DNA: TGTGCCAGCAGTCCGCCGACTAGCGGGGGCACAGATACGCAGTATTTT.

Only a few counts were recorded for this clone. The V and J genes are TRBV7-2 and TRBJ2-7; D is perhaps TRBD1 (6 bases). Germline values: CDR1 SGHTA, CDR2 FQGNSA. The CDR3 contains 15 residues. Between the trimmed V and J ends, which lost 1 base and 3 bases, there was a span of 13 bases. CDR3 bases: TGTGCCAGCAGCTTAGAGGCAGGGGTGGACTACGAGCAGTACTTC. Its translation: CASSLEAGVDYEQYF.

The chain combines TRBV5-1 with TRBJ2-1; 8 bases agree with TRBD2. The germline CDR1 and CDR2 sequences are SGHRS and YFSETQ. The CDR3 is 15 amino acids. J gave up 8 bases and V 4 bases, and 11 bases lay outside the gene matches. CDR3 sequence (DNA): TGCGCCAGCAGCCCGGGAGGGACTGGTTTCGATGAGCAGTTCTTC. This gives the protein CASSPGGTGFDEQFF.

This clone was counted a few times. The junction differs from germline at one of its ends, possibly a read error. This chain links TRBV7-8 with TRBJ2-7, with 8 bases identical to TRBD2. This CDR3 is built from 16 residues. Per germline, CDR1 SGHVS and CDR2 FQNEAQ. CDR3 amino acids: CASSIAPTAGAYEQYF. The CDR3 coding sequence is TGTGCCAGCAGCATAGCCCCTACAGCGGGGGCCTACGAGCAGTACTTC. The full variable domain, rest sourced from reference TRBV7-8 and TRBJ2-7, is GAGVSQSPRYKVAKRGQDVALRCDPISGHVSLFWYQQALGQGPEFLTYFQNEAQLDKSGLPSDRFFAERPEGSVSTLKIQRTQQEDSAVYLCASSIAPTAGAYEQYFGPGTRLTVT.

This clone was recorded a few times. The chain uses TRBV5-4 and TRBJ2-7, with 11 bases lining up with TRBD2. Germline values: CDR1 SGHNT, CDR2 YYREEE (reference sequence). The ends lost 0 bases at V and 7 bases at J; junction bases unmatched: 6. The CDR3 is 15 amino acids. CDR3 region: CASSLVDLAGGEQYF. Here the CDR3 DNA reads TGTGCCAGCAGCTTGGTCGATCTAGCGGGGGGTGAGCAGTACTTC.

This clone occurred a few times. The rearrangement uses TRBV25-1 and TRBJ1-1, with D tentatively TRBD1 (5 bases). V gave up 2 bases and J gave up 1 base, with 8 bases separating them. This CDR3 has 14 residues. CDR1 and CDR2 from the germline V gene are MGHDK and SYGVNS. CDR3 sequence (DNA): TGTGCCAGCAGTGAAGTTCAGGGGAACACTGAAGCTTTCTTT. Amino acid sequence: CASSEVQGNTEAFF.

This chain connects TRBV7-9 to TRBJ2-3; 13 nucleotides agree with TRBD2. Germline CDR1 SEHNR, CDR2 FQNEAQ (reference sequence). V gave up 5 bases and J gave up 3 bases; unmatched junction bases: 8. This CDR3 has 17 amino acids. The CDR3, as DNA: TGTGCCAGCAGCGCCGGACTAGCGGGAGTGAGGACAGATACGCAGTATTTT. Its translation: CASSAGLAGVRTDTQYF.